A selection of T cell receptor beta chains follows, all from one sample in a study of T cell repertoires in cytomegalovirus infection. TCRdb used MiXCR to reprocess the reads, holding one entry per CDR3 protein. The sample yields 150,000 to 200,000 distinct CDR3 sequences, approximately 9.7% seen once. Sequencing was done on a sample of PBMCs. The receptor source for this set is a human donor in good health (CMV status not recorded). Some clones in this sample may be carry-over from other donors' samples. The CDR3 runs from the conserved cysteine through the conserved F or W. The size of a clone is reported for some rows only, either as once, few or many, or as a class for expanded clones.

v_gene	j_gene	len	abundance	CDR3aa
TRBV7-3	TRBJ2-1	17	many	CASSLTFRGVGGNEQFF
TRBV12-3/TRBV12-4	TRBJ2-1	18	many	CASSFFVGLAGGYNEQFF
TRBV7-9	TRBJ2-7	12	.	CASSANRYEQYF
TRBV7-2	TRBJ1-3	13	many	CASSLSFGNTIYF
TRBV12-3/TRBV12-4	TRBJ1-2	15	many	CASSPNRGAHYGYTF
TRBV6-5	TRBJ2-5	16	few	CASNRHGGGSQETQYF
TRBV19	TRBJ1-1	13	many	CASSIERDTEAFF
TRBV18	TRBJ1-6	15	many	CASSLGQGGNSPLHF
TRBV12-3/TRBV12-4	TRBJ1-2	14	many	CASSPTRQVYGYTF
TRBV28	TRBJ2-6	15	few	CASSLWGSGANVLTF
TRBV7-9	TRBJ1-4	15	many	CASSAPGRLNEKLFF
TRBV20-1	TRBJ1-1	17	.	CSARVGRQALGNTEAFF
TRBV24-1	TRBJ2-1	17	many	CATSDPPSTTTHNEQFF
TRBV28	TRBJ1-5	16	few	CASSLLGKGGNQPQHF
TRBV19	TRBJ2-1	15	.	CASSIDPGGPNEQFF
TRBV20-1	TRBJ1-5	13	.	CSDPAQTIQPQHF
TRBV28	TRBJ1-1	15	many	CASSFPGTAPSEAFF
TRBV5-4	TRBJ1-1	15	.	CASSWWTGMNTEAFF
TRBV5-1	TRBJ1-2	14	few	CASSSPGQGYGYTF
TRBV7-2	TRBJ1-5	15	many	CASSPWTGTDQPQHF
TRBV7-2	TRBJ1-4	15	many	CASSPGGQGGEKLFF
TRBV29-1	TRBJ1-5	13	few	CSVVVDGNQPQHF
TRBV29-1	TRBJ2-7	15	.	CSVEDRGSWSYEQYF
TRBV7-8	TRBJ1-3	15	many	CASSFADRDGNTIYF
TRBV12-3/TRBV12-4	TRBJ1-4	14	many	CASSSSYSDEKLFF
TRBV7-2	TRBJ1-3	15	many	CASSLGPGAGNTIYF
TRBV29-1	TRBJ2-1	18	few	CSVVGGGWRDSSYNEQFF
TRBV6-6	TRBJ1-1	15	few	CASSYEWGLNTEAFF
TRBV25-1	TRBJ1-1	16	many	CASSEYSRGFGTEAFF
TRBV15	TRBJ2-7	13	few	CATSRELNSEQYF
TRBV12-3/TRBV12-4	TRBJ1-1	13	many	CASEIGMGTEAFF
TRBV19	TRBJ1-5	13	many	CASSMGRNQPQHF
TRBV9	TRBJ2-1	18	few	CASSGGGKAGSSYNEQFF
TRBV5-1	TRBJ1-4	15	many	CASSLAGTAEGKLFF
TRBV6-1	TRBJ2-7	13	.	CASIGTGLHEQYF
TRBV7-2	TRBJ1-2	13	.	CASSSSDGRGYTF
TRBV28	TRBJ2-3	12	many	CASTHRTDTQYF
TRBV12-3/TRBV12-4	TRBJ2-1	16	many	CASREGLAGTYNEQFF
TRBV5-1	TRBJ2-1	15	few	CASSLLPGQANEQFF
TRBV20-1	TRBJ1-1	14	.	CSASTGVRYTEAFF
TRBV4-2	TRBJ2-7	15	.	CASSQGGWVEDEQYF
TRBV12-3/TRBV12-4	TRBJ2-2	22	many	CASSFGTGWTSGRARDTGELFF
TRBV7-8	TRBJ2-2	13	many	CASSPIDTGELFF
TRBV6-5	TRBJ1-1	14	many	CASSSAGPNTEAFF
TRBV7-2	TRBJ1-6	16	many	CASSLGLGAKNSPLHF
TRBV20-1	TRBJ1-1	14	.	CSARGVGAGTEAFF
TRBV10-3	TRBJ2-1	11	few	CAILWGNEQFF
TRBV29-1	TRBJ1-1	13	.	CSVSPGSNTEAFF
TRBV6-5	TRBJ2-5	15	.	CASSYETGRRETQYF
TRBV6-2/TRBV6-3	TRBJ2-2	17	many	CASSYGGSGSRIGELFF
TRBV29-1	TRBJ1-2	13	few	CSAQLDGVYGYTF
TRBV10-3	TRBJ2-1	13	many	CAISPRGYNEQFF
TRBV19	TRBJ2-7	15	many	CASSMEGRQLYEQYF
TRBV11-3	TRBJ2-2	16	many	CASSQGLTANTGELFF
TRBV5-6	TRBJ1-2	15	many	CASSSDPSLHYGYTF
TRBV6-6	TRBJ2-2	15	.	CATTLAGGQNGELFF
TRBV18	TRBJ1-1	15	few	CASSPSGSSGTEAFF